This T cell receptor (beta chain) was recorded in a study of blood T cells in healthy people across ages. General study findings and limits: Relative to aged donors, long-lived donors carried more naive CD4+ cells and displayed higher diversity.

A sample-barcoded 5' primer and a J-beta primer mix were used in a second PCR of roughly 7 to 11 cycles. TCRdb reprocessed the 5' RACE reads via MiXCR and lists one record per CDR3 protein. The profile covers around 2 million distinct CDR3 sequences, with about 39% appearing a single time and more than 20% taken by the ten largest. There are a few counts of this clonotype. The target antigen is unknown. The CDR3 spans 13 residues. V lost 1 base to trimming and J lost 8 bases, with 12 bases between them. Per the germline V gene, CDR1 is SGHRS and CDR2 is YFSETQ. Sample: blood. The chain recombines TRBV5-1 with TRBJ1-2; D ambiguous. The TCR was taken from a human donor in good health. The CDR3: CASSLSPPGGYTF. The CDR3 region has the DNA TGCGCCAGCAGCTTGAGCCCCCCTGGAGGCTACACCTTC.